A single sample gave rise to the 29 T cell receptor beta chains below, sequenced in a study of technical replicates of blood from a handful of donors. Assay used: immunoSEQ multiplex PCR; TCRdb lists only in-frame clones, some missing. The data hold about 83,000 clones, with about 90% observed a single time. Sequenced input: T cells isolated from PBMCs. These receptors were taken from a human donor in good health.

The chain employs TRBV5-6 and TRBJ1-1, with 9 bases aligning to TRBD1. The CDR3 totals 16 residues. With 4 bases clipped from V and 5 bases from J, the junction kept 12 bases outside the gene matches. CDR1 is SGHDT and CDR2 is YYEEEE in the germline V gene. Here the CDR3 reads CASSQKPGTGITEAFF. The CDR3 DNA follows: TGTGCCAGCAGCCAAAAGCCCGGGACAGGGATTACTGAAGCTTTCTTT.

The CDR3 region is CASSLDLYEDEQYF. Here the CDR3 DNA reads TGTGCCAGCAGCTTGGATCTTTATGAGGACGAGCAGTACTTC. This chain links TRBV5-4 with TRBJ2-7, with D uncertain. Germline lookup yields CDR1 SGHNT and CDR2 YYREEE (reference sequence). The CDR3 length is 14 residues. The V and J ends lost 0 bases and 5 bases respectively, with 12 bases between them.

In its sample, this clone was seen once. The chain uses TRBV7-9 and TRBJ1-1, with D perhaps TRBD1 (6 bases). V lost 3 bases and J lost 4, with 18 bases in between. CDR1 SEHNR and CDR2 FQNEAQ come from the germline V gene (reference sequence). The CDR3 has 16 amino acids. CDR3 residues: CASSLGVQGRGTEAFF. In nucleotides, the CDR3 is TGTGCCAGCAGCTTGGGGGTACAGGGAAGAGGCACTGAAGCTTTCTTT.

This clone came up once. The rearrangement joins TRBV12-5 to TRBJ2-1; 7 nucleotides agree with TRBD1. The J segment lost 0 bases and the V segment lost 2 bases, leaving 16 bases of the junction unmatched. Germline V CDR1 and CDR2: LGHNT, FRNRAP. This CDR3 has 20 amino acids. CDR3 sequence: CASGLPTGSRGFFSYNEQFF. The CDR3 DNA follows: TGTGCTAGTGGTTTGCCGACAGGGTCAAGGGGGTTCTTCTCCTACAATGAGCAGTTCTTC.

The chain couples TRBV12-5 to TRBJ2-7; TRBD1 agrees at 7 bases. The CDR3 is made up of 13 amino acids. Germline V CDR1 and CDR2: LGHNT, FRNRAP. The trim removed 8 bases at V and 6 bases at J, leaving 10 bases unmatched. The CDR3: CASTGRGHGEQYF. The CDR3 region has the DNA TGTGCTAGTACTGGTAGGGGGCACGGCGAGCAGTACTTC.

CDR3 sequence: CASSPYRTGLYGYTF. CDR3 DNA: TGTGCCAGCAGCCCCTATAGGACAGGGCTCTATGGCTACACCTTC. The V call is TRBV6-5, the J call TRBJ1-2, with TRBD1 matching over 8 bases. Trimming removed 6 bases from V and 4 bases from J; junction bases left unmatched: 10. Germline V CDR1 and CDR2: MNHEY, SVGAGI. The CDR3 contains 15 residues.

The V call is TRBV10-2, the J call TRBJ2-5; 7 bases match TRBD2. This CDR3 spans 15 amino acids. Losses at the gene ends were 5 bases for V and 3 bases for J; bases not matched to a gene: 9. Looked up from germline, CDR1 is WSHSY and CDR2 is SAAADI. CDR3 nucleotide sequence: TGCGCCAGCAGTCCTCGGCTAAGCGGGGAAGAGACCCAGTACTTC. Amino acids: CASSPRLSGEETQYF.

The CDR3 coding sequence is TGTGCCAGCAGCAACGTGTGGGGGAGGGGCCTTAATCAGCCCCAGCATTTT. Protein: CASSNVWGRGLNQPQHF. The chain uses TRBV7-9 and TRBJ1-5; D might be TRBD1 (5 bases). The germline CDR1 and CDR2 sequences are SEHNR and FQNEAQ (reference sequence). The CDR3 consists of 17 residues. V lost 5 bases and J lost 4, with 21 bases in between.

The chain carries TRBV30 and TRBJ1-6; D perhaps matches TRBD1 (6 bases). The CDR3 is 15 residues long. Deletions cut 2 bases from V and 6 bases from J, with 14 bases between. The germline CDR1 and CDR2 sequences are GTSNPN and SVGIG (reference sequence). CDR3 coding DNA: TGTGCCTGGAGTCCTCTACAGGGTCTTAATTCACCCCTCCACTTT. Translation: CAWSPLQGLNSPLHF.

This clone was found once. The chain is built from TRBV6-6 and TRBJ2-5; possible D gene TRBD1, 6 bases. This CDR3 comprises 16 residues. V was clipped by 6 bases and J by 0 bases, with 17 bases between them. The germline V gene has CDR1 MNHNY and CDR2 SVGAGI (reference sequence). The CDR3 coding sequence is TGTGCCAGCAGCAATCGACAGGACCTGTACCAAGAGACCCAGTACTTC. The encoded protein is CASSNRQDLYQETQYF.

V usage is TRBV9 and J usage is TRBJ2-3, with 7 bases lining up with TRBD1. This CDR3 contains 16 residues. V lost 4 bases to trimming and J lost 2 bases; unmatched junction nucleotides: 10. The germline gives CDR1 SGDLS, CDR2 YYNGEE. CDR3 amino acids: CASSPPQGVVTDTQYF. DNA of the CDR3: TGTGCCAGCAGCCCCCCCCAGGGGGTCGTCACAGATACGCAGTATTTT.

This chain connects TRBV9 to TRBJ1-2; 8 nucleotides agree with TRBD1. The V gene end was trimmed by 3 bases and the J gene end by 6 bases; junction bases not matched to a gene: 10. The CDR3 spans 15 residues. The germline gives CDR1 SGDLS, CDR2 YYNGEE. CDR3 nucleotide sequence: TGTGCCAGCAGCGCCAGGACAGGGTCTACGGATGGCTACACCTTC. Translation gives CASSARTGSTDGYTF. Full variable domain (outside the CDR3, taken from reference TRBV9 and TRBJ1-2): DSGVTQTPKHLITATGQRVTLRCSPRSGDLSVYWYQQSLDQGLQFLIQYYNGEERAKGNILERFSAQQFPDLHSELNLSSLELGDSALYFCASSARTGSTDGYTFGSGTRLTVV.

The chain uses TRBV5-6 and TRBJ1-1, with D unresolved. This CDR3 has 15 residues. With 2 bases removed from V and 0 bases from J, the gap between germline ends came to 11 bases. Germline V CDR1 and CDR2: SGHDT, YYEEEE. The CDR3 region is CASSFLSPMNTEAFF. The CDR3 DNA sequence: TGTGCCAGCAGCTTTCTGAGCCCCATGAACACTGAAGCTTTCTTT.

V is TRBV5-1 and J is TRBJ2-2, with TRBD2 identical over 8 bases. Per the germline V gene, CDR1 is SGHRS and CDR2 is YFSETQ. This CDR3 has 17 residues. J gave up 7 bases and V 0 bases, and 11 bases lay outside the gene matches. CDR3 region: CASSLGTSLGYGGELFF. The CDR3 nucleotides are TGCGCCAGCAGCTTGGGGACTAGCTTGGGTTATGGCGGGGAGCTGTTTTTT.

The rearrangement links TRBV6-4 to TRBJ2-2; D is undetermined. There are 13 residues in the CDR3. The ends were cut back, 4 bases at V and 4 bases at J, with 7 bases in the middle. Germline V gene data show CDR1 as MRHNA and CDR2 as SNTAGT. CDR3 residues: CASSVQPTGELFF. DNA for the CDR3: TGTGCCAGCAGTGTACAGCCCACCGGGGAGCTGTTTTTT.

CDR3 region: CSVYGTENTEAFF. In DNA, the CDR3 is TGCAGCGTTTACGGGACAGAGAACACTGAAGCTTTCTTT. This sequence joins TRBV29-1 and TRBJ1-1; the match to TRBD1 covers 7 bases. The CDR3 has 13 amino acids. Per germline, CDR1 SQVTM and CDR2 ANQGSEA. V lost 5 bases and J lost 1; bases outside the gene matches: 4.

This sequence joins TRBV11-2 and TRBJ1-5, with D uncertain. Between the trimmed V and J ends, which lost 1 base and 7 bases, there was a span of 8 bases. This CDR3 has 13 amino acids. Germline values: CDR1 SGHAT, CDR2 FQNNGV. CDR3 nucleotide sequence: TGTGCCAGCAGCTTAGGAGGTCCCCAGCCCCAGCATTTT. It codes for CASSLGGPQPQHF.

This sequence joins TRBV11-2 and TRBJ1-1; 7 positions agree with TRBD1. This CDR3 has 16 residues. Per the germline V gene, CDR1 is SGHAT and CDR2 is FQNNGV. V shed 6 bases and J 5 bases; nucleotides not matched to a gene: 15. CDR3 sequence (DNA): TGTGCCAGCAGGAGACAGGGTGGAGGGGAGAGGACTGAAGCTTTCTTT. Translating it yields CASRRQGGGERTEAFF.

The CDR3 loop is CAISGYKGLGDTEAFF. As DNA, the CDR3 is TGTGCCATCAGTGGTTATAAGGGGCTTGGGGACACTGAAGCTTTCTTT. V and J are TRBV10-3 and TRBJ1-1; a weak D match, TRBD1 (5 bases). Germline-derived CDR1 and CDR2 are ENHRY and SYGVKD. Between the trimmed V and J ends, which lost 4 bases and 3 bases, there was a span of 18 bases. CDR3 length equals 16 residues.

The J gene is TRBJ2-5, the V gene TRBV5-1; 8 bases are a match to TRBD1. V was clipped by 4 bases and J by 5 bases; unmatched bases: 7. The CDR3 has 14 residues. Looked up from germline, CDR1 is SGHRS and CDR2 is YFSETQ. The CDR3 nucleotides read TGCGCCAGCAGCCCAGGGGGCGTCGAGGAGACCCAGTACTTC. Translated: CASSPGGVEETQYF.

As DNA, the CDR3 is TGTGCCAGCAGCTTCCGAGAATACGAGCAGTACTTC. Translated, it gives CASSFREYEQYF. The chain employs TRBV7-9 and TRBJ2-7; the D is unclear. The CDR3 is made up of 12 amino acids. V gave up 3 bases and J gave up 4 bases, with 7 bases separating them. Germline V gene sequence: CDR1 SEHNR, CDR2 FQNEAQ (reference sequence).

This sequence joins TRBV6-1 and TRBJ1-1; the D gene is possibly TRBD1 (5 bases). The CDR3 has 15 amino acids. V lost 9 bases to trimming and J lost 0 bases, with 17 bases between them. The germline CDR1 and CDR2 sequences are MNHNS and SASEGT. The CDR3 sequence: CASQSVDRLNTEAFF. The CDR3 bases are TGTGCCAGTCAGTCCGTAGACAGATTGAACACTGAAGCTTTCTTT.

The CDR3 spells CASSLRGASYEQYF. CDR3 nucleotide sequence: TGTGCCAGCAGTTTACGAGGAGCCTCCTACGAGCAGTACTTC. This chain joins TRBV27 and TRBJ2-7; D not certain. The CDR3 consists of 14 residues. Trimming removed 2 bases at V and 0 bases at J, with 8 bases between. From germline, CDR1 is MNHEY and CDR2 SMNVEV (reference sequence).

The DNA of the CDR3 is TGTGCCAGCAGTTACTCCTTCCTCCAGGGTAATGAGCAGTTCTTC. It yields the protein CASSYSFLQGNEQFF. This chain joins TRBV6-5 and TRBJ2-1; D might be TRBD1 (5 bases). The CDR3 is 15 amino acids. Trimming stripped 0 bases from V and 7 bases from J, with 13 bases between. Germline CDR1 reads MNHEY; CDR2 reads SVGAGI.

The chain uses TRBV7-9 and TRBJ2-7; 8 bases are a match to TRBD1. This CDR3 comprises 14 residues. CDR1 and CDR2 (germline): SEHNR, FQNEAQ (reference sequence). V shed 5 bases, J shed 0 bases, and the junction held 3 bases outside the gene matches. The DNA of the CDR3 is TGTGCCAGCAGCCCGGGACAGGTCTCCTACGAGCAGTACTTC. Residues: CASSPGQVSYEQYF.

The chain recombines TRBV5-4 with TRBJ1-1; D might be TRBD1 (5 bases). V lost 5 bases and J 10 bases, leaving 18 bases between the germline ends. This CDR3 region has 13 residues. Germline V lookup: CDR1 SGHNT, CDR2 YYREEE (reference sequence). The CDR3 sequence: CASSNYRNPLAFF. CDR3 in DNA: TGTGCCAGCAGTAACTACAGGAACCCGCTAGCTTTCTTT.

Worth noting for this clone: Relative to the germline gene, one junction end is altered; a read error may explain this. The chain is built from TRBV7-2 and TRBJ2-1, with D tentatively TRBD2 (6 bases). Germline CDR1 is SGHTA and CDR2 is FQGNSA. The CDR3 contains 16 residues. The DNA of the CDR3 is TGTGCCAGCAGCCTAGCCGCGGGACCCCCTGTAGGTGAGCAGTTCTTC. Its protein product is CASSLAAGPPVGEQFF.

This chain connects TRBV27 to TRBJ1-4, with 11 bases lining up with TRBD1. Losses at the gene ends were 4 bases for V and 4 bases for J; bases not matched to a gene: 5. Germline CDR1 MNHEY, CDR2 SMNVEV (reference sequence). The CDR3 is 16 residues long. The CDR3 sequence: CASSSRTGGYNEKLFF. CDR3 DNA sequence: TGTGCCAGCAGTTCCCGGACAGGGGGCTATAATGAAAAACTGTTTTTT.

The CDR3 nucleotides are TGCGCCAGCAGCTTTGCAGGGGGCCACGAGCAGTACTTC. Residues: CASSFAGGHEQYF. The chain carries TRBV5-1 and TRBJ2-7; 8 bases fit TRBD1. Germline V lookup: CDR1 SGHRS, CDR2 YFSETQ. With V trimmed by 2 bases and J by 5 bases, 3 bases remained unmatched. CDR3 size: 13 residues.